Given below is one T cell receptor beta chain in context. The germline V gene has CDR1 SEHNR and CDR2 FQNEAQ (reference sequence). The CDR3 contains 14 residues. The germline V and J ends were trimmed by 5 bases and 8 bases, with 18 bases remaining between them. The data were obtained in a study of blood T cell repertoires in COVID-19. Study-wide background: Samples came from the United States, Italy and Spain, spanning acute and convalescent COVID-19.

Profiling relied on immunoSEQ multiplex PCR, and the TCRdb table lists in-frame clones only, not all of them. The sample includes around 140,000 clones, more than 70% of them seen just once. Source material: peripheral blood. The chain has TRBV7-9 and TRBJ1-2; maybe TRBD1 (5 bases). The source is a woman aged 60 to 75 with acute or convalescent COVID-19. The CDR3 region is CASSKGFGAMGYTF. Here the CDR3 DNA reads TGTGCCAGCAGCAAGGGGTTCGGAGCGATGGGCTACACCTTC.